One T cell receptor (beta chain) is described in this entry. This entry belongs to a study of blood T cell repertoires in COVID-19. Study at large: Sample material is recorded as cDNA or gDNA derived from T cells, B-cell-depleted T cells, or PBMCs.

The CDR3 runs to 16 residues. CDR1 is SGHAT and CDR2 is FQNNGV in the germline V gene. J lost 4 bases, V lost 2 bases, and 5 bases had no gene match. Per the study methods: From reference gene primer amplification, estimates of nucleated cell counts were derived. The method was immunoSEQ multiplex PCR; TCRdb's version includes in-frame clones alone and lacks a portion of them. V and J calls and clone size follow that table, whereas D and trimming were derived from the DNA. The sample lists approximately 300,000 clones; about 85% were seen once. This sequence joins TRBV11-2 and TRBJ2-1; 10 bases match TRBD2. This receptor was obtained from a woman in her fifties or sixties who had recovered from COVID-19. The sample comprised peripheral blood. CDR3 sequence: CASSLHGTSVYNEQFF. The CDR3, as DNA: TGTGCCAGCAGCTTACACGGGACTAGCGTGTACAATGAGCAGTTCTTC.